This TCR beta chain is drawn from a study of regulatory T cells in long-lasting Graves disease. Germline V gene lookup returns CDR1 ENHRY and CDR2 SYGVKD. V trimming: 2 bases; J trimming: 0 bases; junction bases outside the gene matches: 1. The CDR3 has 14 amino acids. Whole-study findings and limits: Persistent disease samples used TRBV28, TRBJ1-2 and TRBJ2-5 preferentially.

With regard to this clonotype: Its antigen is as yet unknown.

Relying on iRepertoire HTBI primers and Arm-PCR of CDR3 regions, the team built TCR beta libraries. TCRdb analysed the multiplex PCR reads with MiXCR anew, one entry per CDR3 protein. The sample contains roughly 610,000 distinct CDR3 sequences, roughly 15% of which appear only once. The time point: newly diagnosed GD, antithyroid drugs for less than 3 months. The TCR library used RNA extracted from PBMCs. These data also formed part of another study, on T cells in Graves' hyperthyroidism and ophthalmopathy. That work states: The study enrolled patients aged 18 to 65 with newly diagnosed hyperthyroidism of under 2 months' duration.

This chain uses TRBV10-3 with TRBJ2-7; 7 bases agree with TRBD1. The sequencing used peripheral blood mononuclear cells (PBMCs), collected at new diagnosis, from a patient treated with antithyroid drugs. This receptor was obtained from a man between 18 and 29 years old with Graves disease. The CDR3 reads CAISEGQASYEQYF. DNA for the CDR3: TGTGCCATCAGTGAGGGACAGGCCTCCTACGAGCAGTACTTC.